The next 21 T cell receptor beta chains were all read from a single sample in a study of shared clonotypes between healthy human individuals. Naive CD8 isolation took CD45RO-negative cells positively selected for CCR7 and excluded terminally differentiated effector memory CD45RA+ cells. TCRdb keeps only in-frame clones here, not all; method: immunoSEQ multiplex PCR. The sample carries around 1.9 million clones, 93% recorded once. Sequenced sample: naive CD8+ T cells from PBMCs. These receptors were taken from a man younger than 35 in good health. Some clones in this sample may be carry-over from other donors' samples.

The chain links TRBV6-6 to TRBJ2-7; 7 nucleotides match TRBD2. V shed 4 bases and J 4 bases; nucleotides not matched to a gene: 10. The CDR3 has 15 amino acids. Germline lookup yields CDR1 MNHNY and CDR2 SVGAGI (reference sequence). CDR3 sequence reads: CASSSGAGDSYEQYF. CDR3 nucleotide sequence: TGTGCCAGCAGTTCCGGGGCGGGGGACTCGTACGAGCAGTACTTC.

The chain links TRBV27 to TRBJ2-5, with D tentatively TRBD1 or TRBD2 (5 bases each). Trimming cost V 2 bases and J 2 bases, with 21 bases left between them. Germline V gene sequence: CDR1 MNHEY, CDR2 SMNVEV (reference sequence). The CDR3 covers 18 residues. The CDR3 nucleotides read TGTGCCAGCAGTTTACTTTCCGGGACCGGTCCGATACAAGAGACCCAGTACTTC. Its protein is CASSLLSGTGPIQETQYF.

The V and J genes are TRBV11-3 and TRBJ2-2, with D uncertain. From germline, CDR1 is SGHNT and CDR2 YENEEA. This CDR3 is 14 amino acids long. The germline V and J ends were trimmed by 5 bases and 1 base, with 8 bases remaining between them. The CDR3 DNA is TGTGCCAGCAGCAAAAGACAGAACACCGGGGAGCTGTTTTTT. This encodes CASSKRQNTGELFF.

Here the CDR3 DNA reads TGTGCCAGCAGCTTAGGAGGGTCTTATGGCTACACCTTC. The encoded protein is CASSLGGSYGYTF. The rearrangement joins TRBV11-2 to TRBJ1-2, with unresolved D. V dropped 1 base and J dropped 5 bases, with 8 bases sitting between them. Germline CDR1 reads SGHAT; CDR2 reads FQNNGV. This CDR3 contains 13 residues.

The chain has TRBV7-7 and TRBJ2-1, with 7 bases that match TRBD2. Germline V lookup: CDR1 SSHAT, CDR2 FNYEAQ (reference sequence). The trim removed 5 bases at V and 8 bases at J, leaving 6 bases unmatched. This CDR3 region has 13 residues. CDR3 sequence reads: CASSHITSDEQFF. CDR3 DNA sequence: TGTGCCAGCAGCCATATAACTAGCGATGAGCAGTTCTTC.

DNA of the CDR3: TGTGCCAGCAGCGTCAAGTGGGGGACGGGAAACACCATATATTTT. Protein: CASSVKWGTGNTIYF. The rearrangement joins TRBV9 to TRBJ1-3, with TRBD1 as a possible D gene (5 bases). V was clipped by 2 bases and J by 4 bases, with 13 bases between them. In germline, CDR1 is SGDLS, CDR2 YYNGEE. The CDR3 has 15 residues.

The gene calls are TRBV27 and TRBJ2-1; 9 nucleotides line up with TRBD1. V gave up 8 bases and J gave up 8 bases; unmatched junction bases: 13. This CDR3 spans 15 amino acids. CDR1 and CDR2 from the germline V gene are MNHEY and SMNVEV (reference sequence). DNA of the CDR3: TGTGCCAGCGGGATAACAGGGGGCGCTTGGGATGAGCAGTTCTTC. Translating it yields CASGITGGAWDEQFF.

This clone was detected only once. The chain is built from TRBV27 and TRBJ1-3, with TRBD1 matching over 8 bases. After removal of 1 base from V and 1 base from J, the junction contained 6 bases not matched to a gene. Germline V gives CDR1 MNHEY, CDR2 SMNVEV (reference sequence). This CDR3 region has 17 residues. The CDR3 region has the DNA TGTGCCAGCAGTTTATTTCCAGGGGGCTTATCTGGAAACACCATATATTTT. Its protein is CASSLFPGGLSGNTIYF.

The rearrangement links TRBV7-9 to TRBJ2-1; a weak D match, TRBD1 (6 bases). The germline V gene has CDR1 SEHNR and CDR2 FQNEAQ (reference sequence). V lost 4 bases and J lost 8, with 18 bases in between. The CDR3 loop spans 15 amino acids. In DNA, the CDR3 is TGTGCCAGCAGCTCTTTAGACAGGAAACGGGATGAGCAGTTCTTC. Protein: CASSSLDRKRDEQFF.

V gene TRBV9 combines with J gene TRBJ2-5; 8 bases agree with TRBD2. Germline V gene sequence: CDR1 SGDLS, CDR2 YYNGEE. The length of the CDR3 is 14 residues. The trim removed 4 bases at V and 1 base at J, leaving 3 bases unmatched. CDR3 sequence reads: CASSSGGVQETQYF. DNA for the CDR3: TGTGCCAGCAGCTCGGGGGGGGTCCAAGAGACCCAGTACTTC.

The chain carries TRBV5-1 and TRBJ1-1; D uncertain. This CDR3 is built from 13 residues. Germline assignment: CDR1 SGHRS and CDR2 YFSETQ. V was cut by 0 bases and J by 8 bases, with 11 bases left in between. The CDR3 sequence: CASSLARSAEAFF. DNA for the CDR3: TGCGCCAGCAGCTTGGCTCGTTCGGCAGAAGCTTTCTTT.

The V and J genes are TRBV7-2 and TRBJ1-1; a weak D match, TRBD1 (6 bases). This CDR3 is built from 16 residues. Germline V CDR1 and CDR2: SGHTA, FQGNSA. V lost 0 bases to trimming and J lost 1 base, with 12 bases between them. The CDR3 loop reads CASSLASQGRNTEAFF. CDR3 DNA sequence: TGTGCCAGCAGCTTAGCTTCCCAGGGGAGGAACACTGAAGCTTTCTTT.

The V call is TRBV6-6, the J call TRBJ2-7, with TRBD2 as a possible D gene (5 bases). The CDR3 is made up of 14 amino acids. CDR1 and CDR2 (germline): MNHNY, SVGAGI (reference sequence). The germline V and J ends were trimmed by 8 bases and 6 bases, with 20 bases remaining between them. Here the CDR3 reads CASAPSKIPLEQYF. The CDR3 coding sequence is TGTGCCAGCGCGCCTAGCAAAATACCCCTCGAGCAGTACTTC.

The CDR3 sequence: CATVNREFTDTQYF. CDR3 nucleotide sequence: TGTGCCACCGTGAACCGGGAGTTCACAGATACGCAGTATTTT. The chain carries TRBV28 and TRBJ2-3; maybe TRBD2 (6 bases). Germline CDR1 MDHEN, CDR2 SYDVKM. The CDR3 is 14 residues long. V lost 10 bases and J 2 bases, leaving 16 bases between the germline ends. Supplemented by reference TRBV28 and TRBJ2-3, the full variable domain reads DVKVTQSSRYLVKRTGEKVFLECVQDMDHENMFWYRQDPGLGLRLIYFSYDVKMKEKGDIPEGYSVSREKKERFSLILESASTNQTSMYLCATVNREFTDTQYFGPGTRLTVL.

This clone has just one count. This chain connects TRBV30 to TRBJ1-6, with 10 nucleotides matching TRBD1. Trimming took 0 bases from V and 8 from J; bases not matched to a gene: 4. Germline V gives CDR1 GTSNPN, CDR2 SVGIG (reference sequence). The CDR3 totals 15 residues. CDR3 DNA: TGTGCCTGGAGTGTACTGGGGACAGGGGATTCACCCCTCCACTTT. Translating it yields CAWSVLGTGDSPLHF.

The chain recombines TRBV4-1 with TRBJ2-6; a possible D gene is TRBD2 (5 bases). There are 19 residues in the CDR3. The V end was cut by 0 bases, the J end by 0 bases, with 15 bases between. CDR1 MGHRA and CDR2 YSYEKL come from the germline V gene. The CDR3 nucleotides are TGCGCCAGCAGCCAAGACCCGGGTCGGAGGAACTCTGGGGCCAACGTCCTGACTTTC. Amino acids: CASSQDPGRRNSGANVLTF.

V and J are TRBV27 and TRBJ1-4, with D perhaps TRBD1 (6 bases). Germline V CDR1 and CDR2: MNHEY, SMNVEV (reference sequence). CDR3 length: 16 amino acids. Trimming took 3 bases from V and 6 from J, leaving 17 bases between them. The CDR3 is CASSFGGGTGHEKLFF. The CDR3 nucleotides read TGTGCCAGCAGTTTCGGGGGCGGAACAGGACATGAAAAACTGTTTTTT.

The chain joins TRBV10-3 to TRBJ2-1; tentatively, D is TRBD1 (5 bases). Germline assignment: CDR1 ENHRY and CDR2 SYGVKD. This CDR3 has 14 amino acids. V was pared by 2 bases and J by 9 bases, with 14 bases between. CDR3 DNA sequence: TGTGCCATCAGTGAGCCGAAGTGGGGCCTTGAGCAGTTCTTC. Residues: CAISEPKWGLEQFF.

This chain uses TRBV25-1 with TRBJ2-1; no definite D call. The germline gives CDR1 MGHDK, CDR2 SYGVNS. Between the trimmed V and J ends, which lost 2 bases and 5 bases, there was a span of 7 bases. This CDR3 has 13 amino acids. The CDR3 spells CASSETANNEQFF. The CDR3 bases are TGTGCCAGCAGTGAAACGGCGAACAATGAGCAGTTCTTC.

This chain joins TRBV2 and TRBJ2-7, with D tentatively TRBD2 (5 bases). This CDR3 is built from 17 residues. The germline V and J ends were trimmed by 3 bases and 2 bases, with 20 bases remaining between them. Per germline, CDR1 SNHLY and CDR2 FYNNEI. DNA for the CDR3: TGTGCCAGCAGTGATCCCACTGAACCGGGGTCCACCTACGAGCAGTACTTC. It codes for CASSDPTEPGSTYEQYF.

On this clone itself: This sample includes further DNA sequences coding for the same CDR3. The chain employs TRBV9 and TRBJ2-1; tentatively, D is TRBD1 (7 bases). The CDR3 totals 15 residues. V lost 4 bases and J 2 bases, leaving 13 bases between the germline ends. Germline CDR1 SGDLS, CDR2 YYNGEE. CDR3 nucleotides: TGTGCCAGCAGCCCGCGGGACAGTCCCTACAATGAGCAGTTCTTC. As protein: CASSPRDSPYNEQFF.